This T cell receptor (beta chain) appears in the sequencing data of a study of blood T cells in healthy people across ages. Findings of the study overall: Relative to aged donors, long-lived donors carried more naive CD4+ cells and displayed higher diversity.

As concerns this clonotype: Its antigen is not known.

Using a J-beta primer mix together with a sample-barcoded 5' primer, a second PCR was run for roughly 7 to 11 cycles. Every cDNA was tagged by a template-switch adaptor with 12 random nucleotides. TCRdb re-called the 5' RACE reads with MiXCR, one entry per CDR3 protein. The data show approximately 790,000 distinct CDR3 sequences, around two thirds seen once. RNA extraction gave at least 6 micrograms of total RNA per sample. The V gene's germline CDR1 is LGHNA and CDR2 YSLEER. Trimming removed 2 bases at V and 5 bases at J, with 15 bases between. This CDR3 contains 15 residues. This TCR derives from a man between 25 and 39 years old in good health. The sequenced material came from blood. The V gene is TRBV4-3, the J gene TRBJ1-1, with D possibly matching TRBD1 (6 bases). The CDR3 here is CASSQLGGDETEAFF. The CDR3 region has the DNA TGCGCCAGCAGCCAATTAGGGGGGGATGAGACTGAAGCTTTCTTT.